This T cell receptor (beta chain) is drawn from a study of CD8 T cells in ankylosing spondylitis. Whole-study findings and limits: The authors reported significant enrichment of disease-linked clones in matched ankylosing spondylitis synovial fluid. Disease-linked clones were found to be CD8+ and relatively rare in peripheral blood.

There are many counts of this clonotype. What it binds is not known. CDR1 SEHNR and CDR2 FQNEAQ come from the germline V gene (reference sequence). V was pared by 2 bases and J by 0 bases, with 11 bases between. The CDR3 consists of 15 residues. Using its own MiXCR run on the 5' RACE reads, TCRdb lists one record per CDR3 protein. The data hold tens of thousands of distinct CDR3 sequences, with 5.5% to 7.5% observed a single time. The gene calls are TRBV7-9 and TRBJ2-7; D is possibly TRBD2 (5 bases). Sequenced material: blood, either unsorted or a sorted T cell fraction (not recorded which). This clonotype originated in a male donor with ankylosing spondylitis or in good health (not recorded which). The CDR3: CASSLTGISSYEQYF. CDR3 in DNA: TGTGCCAGCAGCTTAACGGGAATTAGCTCCTACGAGCAGTACTTC.